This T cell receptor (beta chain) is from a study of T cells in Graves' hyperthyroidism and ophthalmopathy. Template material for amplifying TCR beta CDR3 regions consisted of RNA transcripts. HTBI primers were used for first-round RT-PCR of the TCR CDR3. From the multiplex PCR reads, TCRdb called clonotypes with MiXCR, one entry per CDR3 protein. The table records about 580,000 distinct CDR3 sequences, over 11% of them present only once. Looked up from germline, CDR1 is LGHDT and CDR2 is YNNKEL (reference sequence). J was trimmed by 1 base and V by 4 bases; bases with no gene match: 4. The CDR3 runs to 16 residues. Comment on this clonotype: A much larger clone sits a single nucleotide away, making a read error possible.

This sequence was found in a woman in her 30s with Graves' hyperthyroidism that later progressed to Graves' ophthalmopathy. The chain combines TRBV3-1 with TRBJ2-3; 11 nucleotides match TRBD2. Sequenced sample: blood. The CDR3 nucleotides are TGTGCCAGCAGCCCCGTGGGACTAGCGGGCACAGATACGCAGTATTTT. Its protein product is CASSPVGLAGTDTQYF.